This record concerns one T cell receptor beta chain sequence. Its antigen is unknown. This specimen belongs to a study of PD-1 blockade in classical Hodgkin lymphoma. Notes on the study in general: Diversity in CD4+ TCRs, unlike that measured in CD8+ TCRs, had risen significantly by C4D1.

The assay was immunoSEQ multiplex PCR, and TCRdb's table has in-frame clones only and misses some. Among some 58,000 clones listed, 91% were seen once. Time point noted: cycle 4 day 1 (C4D1), after 6 weeks of nivolumab. Each of the patients experienced relapse following autologous stem cell transplantation, and their brentuximab vedotin exposure differed. V shed 7 bases, J shed 0 bases, and the junction held 6 bases outside the gene matches. The length of the CDR3 is 15 residues. Germline CDR1 LNHDA, CDR2 SQIVND (reference sequence). This receptor was identified in a human donor with classical Hodgkin lymphoma. The starting material was peripheral blood mononuclear cells (PBMCs), obtained before the fourth cycle of nivolumab. V is TRBV19 and J is TRBJ1-1; 9 bases map to TRBD1. Here the CDR3 reads CASTIQGAMNTEAFF. In DNA form, the CDR3 reads TGTGCCAGTACCATACAGGGGGCAATGAACACTGAAGCTTTCTTT.